The 28 T cell receptor beta chains below were found in one sample sequenced in a study of CD8 T cells in ankylosing spondylitis. TCRdb called the 5' RACE reads again in MiXCR, with one record for every CDR3 protein. This sample carries 300,000 to 350,000 distinct CDR3 sequences, less than 25% of them seen once, and the ten largest clones take 3.5%. The sequenced material came from blood, either unsorted or a sorted T cell fraction (not recorded which). The receptor source for this set is a female donor with ankylosing spondylitis or in good health (not recorded which).

The V gene is TRBV14, the J gene TRBJ2-7; the match to TRBD2 covers 8 bases. Germline-derived CDR1 and CDR2 are SGHDN and FVKESK. The CDR3 length is 16 residues. The V and J ends lost 1 base and 6 bases, in that order; junction bases with no gene match: 11. The CDR3 sequence: CASSQAAGVGWSEQYF. The CDR3 DNA sequence: TGTGCCAGCAGCCAAGCAGCGGGAGTAGGATGGAGCGAGCAGTACTTC.

This clonotype occurred a few times. The V and J genes are TRBV7-2 and TRBJ1-5; 8 nucleotides line up with TRBD1. CDR3 length equals 16 residues. Unmatched junction bases numbered 12, after V lost 8 bases and J lost 3 bases. CDR1 and CDR2 (germline): SGHTA, FQGNSA. The CDR3, as DNA: TGTGCCAGCTCCAGGGGGGACAGGATCCACAATCAGCCCCAGCATTTT. Amino acid sequence: CASSRGDRIHNQPQHF.

This rearrangement joins TRBV24-1 to TRBJ2-1, with 8 bases that match TRBD2. The CDR3 consists of 16 residues. Germline loops: CDR1 KGHDR, CDR2 SFDVKD. J was trimmed by 6 bases and V by 3 bases; bases with no gene match: 9. CDR3 coding DNA: TGTGCCACCAGTGATCGTAGCGGGGCCCCGGGCAATGAGCAGTTCTTC. As protein: CATSDRSGAPGNEQFF.

This clonotype was detected a few times. The rearrangement links TRBV11-2 to TRBJ2-5; D is undetermined. Deletions cut 3 bases from V and 2 bases from J, with 7 bases between. The CDR3 sequence is 13 residues long. Germline CDR1 SGHAT, CDR2 FQNNGV. CDR3 sequence (DNA): TGTGCCAGCAGCTTCCCCCAACAAGAGACCCAGTACTTC. The encoded protein is CASSFPQQETQYF.

This chain links TRBV6-1 with TRBJ1-2, with unresolved D. Germline values: CDR1 MNHNS, CDR2 SASEGT. This CDR3 is built from 13 residues. V lost 6 bases and J lost 7, with 15 bases in between. The CDR3: CASSQISGSGYTF. The CDR3 bases are TGTGCCAGCAGCCAAATTTCGGGGTCTGGCTACACCTTC.

This clonotype was seen more than once but under ten times. This chain links TRBV29-1 with TRBJ1-5; D is perhaps TRBD1 (5 bases). The germline gives CDR1 SQVTM, CDR2 ANQGSEA. CDR3 length equals 13 residues. V shed 4 bases and J shed 4 bases, with 11 bases lying between them. The chain's CDR3 is CSVVGELNQPQHF. In DNA, the CDR3 is TGCAGCGTTGTGGGGGAGCTAAATCAGCCCCAGCATTTT.

The rearrangement uses TRBV11-2 and TRBJ2-1; 11 bases are shared with TRBD2. This CDR3 is 16 amino acids long. Trimming took 4 bases from V and 7 from J; bases not matched to a gene: 9. Germline assignment: CDR1 SGHAT and CDR2 FQNNGV. DNA of the CDR3: TGTGCCAGCAGCTCCCCGGGACTAGCGGCCTCAAATGAGCAGTTCTTC. It codes for CASSSPGLAASNEQFF. The full variable domain, completed using reference TRBV11-2 and TRBJ2-1, is EAGVAQSPRYKIIEKRQSVAFWCNPISGHATLYWYQQILGQGPKLLIQFQNNGVVDDSQLPKDRFSAERLKGVDSTLKIQPAKLEDSAVYLCASSSPGLAASNEQFFGPGTRLTVL.

This clonotype showed up just once. The chain combines TRBV7-2 with TRBJ2-1; 7 nucleotides align to TRBD2. CDR1 SGHTA and CDR2 FQGNSA come from the germline V gene. Germline trimming cut 2 bases from V and 4 bases from J; bases unmatched to any gene: 5. There are 15 residues in the CDR3. The CDR3 DNA follows: TGTGCCAGCAGCTTACGGACTAGTACGTACAATGAGCAGTTCTTC. Translating it yields CASSLRTSTYNEQFF.

This clonotype was counted a few times. This sequence joins TRBV20-1 and TRBJ1-2, with 8 bases aligning to TRBD1. The trim removed 6 bases at V and 8 bases at J, leaving 8 bases unmatched. The CDR3 is 12 amino acids. Germline CDR1 and CDR2: DFQATT and SNEGSKA (reference sequence). In nucleotides, the CDR3 is TGCAGTGCGGAAGGACAGGGTGAAGGCTACACCTTC. It specifies CSAEGQGEGYTF.

The rearrangement uses TRBV6-2 or TRBV6-3 and TRBJ1-1; perhaps TRBD1 as D (6 bases). CDR1 and CDR2 from the germline V gene are MNHEY and SVGEGT. Trimming took 6 bases from V and 9 from J, leaving 20 bases between them. The CDR3 is 14 amino acids. CDR3 sequence: CASSAGQRWSKAFF. Here the CDR3 DNA reads TGTGCCAGCAGCGCCGGACAGAGGTGGTCAAAAGCTTTCTTT.

This clonotype was seen a handful of times. The V gene is TRBV7-9, the J gene TRBJ1-2; 7 bases match TRBD1. Trimming cost V 0 bases and J 8 bases; bases outside gene matches: 6. CDR1 and CDR2 from the germline V gene are SEHNR and FQNEAQ (reference sequence). The CDR3 covers 14 residues. This CDR3 is CASSLAVRGHGYTF. Here the CDR3 DNA reads TGTGCCAGCAGCTTAGCCGTTAGGGGGCACGGCTACACCTTC. The full variable domain, in which reference TRBV7-9 and TRBJ1-2 provide the parts outside the CDR3, is DTGVSQNPRHKITKRGQNVTFRCDPISEHNRLYWYRQTLGQGPEFLTYFQNEAQLEKSRLLSDRFSAERPKGSFSTLEIQRTEQGDSAMYLCASSLAVRGHGYTFGSGTRLTVV.

The CDR3 sequence: CSVGEGAGQPQHF. CDR3 DNA sequence: TGCAGCGTTGGGGAGGGGGCCGGGCAGCCCCAGCATTTT. The V and J genes are TRBV29-1 and TRBJ1-5; 7 positions agree with TRBD1. V was pared by 4 bases and J by 7 bases, with 7 bases of the junction left unmatched. The germline V gene encodes CDR1 SQVTM and CDR2 ANQGSEA. The CDR3 sequence is 13 residues long.

This clonotype has only a few counts. V usage is TRBV16 and J usage is TRBJ2-7, with 8 bases identical to TRBD1. Germline loops: CDR1 KGHSY, CDR2 FQNENV. The V and J ends lost 5 bases and 2 bases, in that order; junction bases with no gene match: 5. This CDR3 is built from 14 residues. The CDR3 region is CASSARTGTYEQYF. The CDR3 nucleotides read TGTGCCAGCAGCGCCAGGACAGGGACCTACGAGCAGTACTTC.

This clonotype was recorded at least ten times. V gene TRBV7-8 combines with J gene TRBJ2-7; 7 nucleotides match TRBD1. This CDR3 has 16 residues. J gave up 0 bases and V 5 bases, and 10 bases lay outside the gene matches. Germline V gene sequence: CDR1 SGHVS, CDR2 FQNEAQ. This CDR3 reads CASSRAGTENSYEQYF. CDR3 nucleotides: TGTGCCAGCAGCCGCGCCGGGACAGAAAACTCCTACGAGCAGTACTTC. Full variable domain (outside the CDR3, taken from reference TRBV7-8 and TRBJ2-7): GAGVSQSPRYKVAKRGQDVALRCDPISGHVSLFWYQQALGQGPEFLTYFQNEAQLDKSGLPSDRFFAERPEGSVSTLKIQRTQQEDSAVYLCASSRAGTENSYEQYFGPGTRLTVT.

This clonotype appeared a few times. The chain links TRBV3-1 to TRBJ1-6; D not certain. Germline assignment: CDR1 LGHDT and CDR2 YNNKEL (reference sequence). The CDR3 consists of 12 residues. V was cut by 2 bases and J by 9 bases, with 5 bases left in between. This chain's CDR3 is CASSQLASPLHF. CDR3 bases: TGTGCCAGCAGCCAATTAGCTTCACCCCTCCACTTT. Looking up the rest from reference TRBV3-1 and TRBJ1-6 gives the full variable domain: DTAVSQTPKYLVTQMGNDKSIKCEQNLGHDTMYWYKQDSKKFLKIMFSYNNKELIINETVPNRFSPKSPDKAHLNLHINSLELGDSAVYFCASSQLASPLHFGNGTRLTVT.

This clonotype was observed many times. V is TRBV15 and J is TRBJ2-1; 11 nucleotides match TRBD2. Trimming cost V 5 bases and J 6 bases; bases outside gene matches: 6. Germline CDR1 LNHNV, CDR2 YYDKDF (reference sequence). The CDR3 runs to 15 residues. The CDR3 protein is CATSSGLAGSNEQFF. The CDR3, as DNA: TGTGCCACCAGCTCTGGACTAGCGGGCTCCAATGAGCAGTTCTTC. Variable domain in full (rest from reference TRBV15 and TRBJ2-1): DAMVIQNPRYQVTQFGKPVTLSCSQTLNHNVMYWYQQKSSQAPKLLFHYYDKDFNNEADTPDNFQSRRPNTSFCFLDIRSPGLGDTAMYLCATSSGLAGSNEQFFGPGTRLTVL.

V usage is TRBV9 and J usage is TRBJ2-5; D might be TRBD2 (6 bases). Per the germline V gene, CDR1 is SGDLS and CDR2 is YYNGEE. The CDR3 has 13 residues. V lost 0 bases, J lost 5 bases, and 8 bases lay in between. CDR3 nucleotide sequence: TGTGCCAGCAGCGTAGCGGGAGTGGAGACCCAGTACTTC. This codes for CASSVAGVETQYF.

This clonotype appeared a few times. The J gene is TRBJ1-5, the V gene TRBV7-8, with D hard to call. Germline V CDR1 and CDR2: SGHVS, FQNEAQ. The ends were cut back, 4 bases at V and 11 bases at J, with 18 bases in the middle. The CDR3 is 14 amino acids. The CDR3 spells CASSSLEGPRAQHF. The CDR3, as DNA: TGTGCCAGCAGCTCGCTGGAAGGACCGCGGGCCCAGCATTTT.

This clonotype was seen only a few times. The chain recombines TRBV4-1 with TRBJ1-5; D is undetermined. The CDR3 runs 13 residues. Trimming shortened V by 0 bases and J by 9 bases, and 9 bases separated the two germline ends. Germline values: CDR1 MGHRA, CDR2 YSYEKL. CDR3 nucleotide sequence: TGCGCCAGCAGCCAAGACGCGATCGGGCCCCAGCATTTT. Its translation is CASSQDAIGPQHF.

In this sample, this clonotype turned up a few times. The rearrangement uses TRBV30 and TRBJ2-2, with 7 bases fitting TRBD1. The junction had 4 bases not matched to a gene; V was cut back by 0 bases and J by 6 bases. Germline V gene data show CDR1 as GTSNPN and CDR2 as SVGIG (reference sequence). CDR3 length equals 14 residues. CDR3 coding DNA: TGTGCCTGGAGTGTAGGGACAGACGCCGGGGAGCTGTTTTTT. It codes for CAWSVGTDAGELFF. Filled out from reference TRBV30 and TRBJ2-2, the complete variable domain reads SQTIHQWPATLVQPVGSPLSLECTVEGTSNPNLYWYRQAAGRGLQLLFYSVGIGQISSEVPQNLSASRPQDRQFILSSKKLLLSDSGFYLCAWSVGTDAGELFFGEGSRLTVL.

J is TRBJ2-1 and V is TRBV5-6; D gene ambiguous. The CDR3 runs 11 residues. Germline V gene sequence: CDR1 SGHDT, CDR2 YYEEEE. Trimming took 4 bases from V and 9 from J, leaving 8 bases between them. CDR3 sequence reads: CASSAYGEQFF. The CDR3 DNA reads TGTGCCAGCAGCGCGTACGGTGAGCAGTTCTTC.

The DNA of the CDR3 is TGTGCCAGTAGTACGTCCCAGAAGGAGACCCAGTACTTC. Translated: CASSTSQKETQYF. The chain combines TRBV19 with TRBJ2-5; no clear D gene. The CDR3 is 13 amino acids. Germline CDR1 and CDR2: LNHDA and SQIVND (reference sequence). The V end was cut by 4 bases, the J end by 5 bases, with 11 bases between.

This clonotype was seen a handful of times. V gene TRBV5-1 combines with J gene TRBJ1-1, with no clear D. The germline V and J ends were trimmed by 7 bases and 6 bases, with 16 bases remaining between them. The CDR3 is 13 amino acids. CDR1 and CDR2 from the germline V gene are SGHRS and YFSETQ. The CDR3 DNA follows: TGCGCCAGCGGTGGACTGCTCGGGGCTGAAGCTTTCTTT. Translating it yields CASGGLLGAEAFF.

The sample holds a few counts of this clonotype. The chain joins TRBV20-1 to TRBJ2-1; D possibly corresponds to TRBD2 (5 bases). Trimming took 8 bases from V and 10 from J, leaving 18 bases between them. The CDR3 loop spans 12 amino acids. Germline V gives CDR1 DFQATT, CDR2 SNEGSKA (reference sequence). Written as DNA, the CDR3 is TGCAGTATACGAGACATAAGGGAGGAGCAGTTCTTC. This gives the protein CSIRDIREEQFF.

CDR3 residues: CASSPGSGSSNEQFF. CDR3 bases: TGTGCCAGCAGCCCCGGTAGCGGGAGCAGCAATGAGCAGTTCTTC. The gene calls are TRBV11-2 and TRBJ2-1, with 9 bases matching TRBD2. CDR3 size: 15 residues. The germline gives CDR1 SGHAT, CDR2 FQNNGV. The V and J ends lost 5 bases and 6 bases, in that order; junction bases with no gene match: 8.

V and J are TRBV10-3 and TRBJ2-2; D remains unclear. Germline assignment: CDR1 ENHRY and CDR2 SYGVKD. This CDR3 comprises 12 residues. The V end was cut by 4 bases, the J end by 6 bases, with 6 bases between. CDR3 sequence: CAISVRSGELFF. CDR3 coding DNA: TGTGCCATCAGTGTCCGATCCGGGGAGCTGTTTTTT.

The chain uses TRBV30 and TRBJ1-3, with D maybe TRBD1 (6 bases). The CDR3 is made up of 16 amino acids. V lost 0 bases and J lost 0, with 12 bases in between. Germline V CDR1 and CDR2: GTSNPN, SVGIG (reference sequence). This CDR3 is CAWSVGRGISGNTIYF. For the CDR3, the DNA is TGTGCCTGGAGTGTAGGAAGGGGGATCTCTGGAAACACCATATATTTT.

This clonotype came up many times. This chain links TRBV14 with TRBJ2-2; 9 nucleotides line up with TRBD1. This CDR3 has 15 residues. The V and J ends lost 4 bases and 4 bases, in that order; junction bases with no gene match: 4. From germline, CDR1 is SGHDN and CDR2 FVKESK. CDR3 region: CASSPWTGATGELFF. Written as DNA, the CDR3 is TGTGCCAGCAGCCCATGGACAGGGGCCACCGGGGAGCTGTTTTTT.